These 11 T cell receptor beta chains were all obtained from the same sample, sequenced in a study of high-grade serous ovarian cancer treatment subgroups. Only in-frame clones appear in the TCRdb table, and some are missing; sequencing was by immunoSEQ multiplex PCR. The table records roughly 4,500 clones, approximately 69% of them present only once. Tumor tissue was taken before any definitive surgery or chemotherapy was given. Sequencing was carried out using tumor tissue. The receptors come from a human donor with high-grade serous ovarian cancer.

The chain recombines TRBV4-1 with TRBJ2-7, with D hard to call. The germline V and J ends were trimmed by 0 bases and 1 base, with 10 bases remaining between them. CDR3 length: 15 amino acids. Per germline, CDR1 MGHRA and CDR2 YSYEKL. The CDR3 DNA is TGCGCCAGCAGCCAAGATCGGGCAGGATCCTACGAGCAGTACTTC. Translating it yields CASSQDRAGSYEQYF.

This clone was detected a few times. For the CDR3, the DNA is TGTGCCAGCAGCCAAGTGACAGTGAGCTCTGGAAACACCATATATTTT. Translated: CASSQVTVSSGNTIYF. This chain connects TRBV14 to TRBJ1-3; weak D call: TRBD1 (5 bases). V was cut by 1 base and J by 0 bases, with 10 bases left in between. This CDR3 is 16 amino acids long. Germline CDR1 is SGHDN and CDR2 is FVKESK.

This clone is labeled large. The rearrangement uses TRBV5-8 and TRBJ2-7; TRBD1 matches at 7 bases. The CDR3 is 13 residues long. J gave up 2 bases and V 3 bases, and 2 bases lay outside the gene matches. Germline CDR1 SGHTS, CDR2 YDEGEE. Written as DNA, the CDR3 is TGTGCCAGCAGCTGGACAGGAGCCTACGAGCAGTACGTC. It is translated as CASSWTGAYEQYV.

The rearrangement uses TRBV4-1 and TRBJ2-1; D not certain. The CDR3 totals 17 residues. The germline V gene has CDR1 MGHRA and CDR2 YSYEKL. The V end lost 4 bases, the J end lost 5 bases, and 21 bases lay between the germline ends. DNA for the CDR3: TGCGCCAGCAGCCCAGAGATGACACCTACCTTCAACAATGAGCAGTTCTTC. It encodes CASSPEMTPTFNNEQFF.

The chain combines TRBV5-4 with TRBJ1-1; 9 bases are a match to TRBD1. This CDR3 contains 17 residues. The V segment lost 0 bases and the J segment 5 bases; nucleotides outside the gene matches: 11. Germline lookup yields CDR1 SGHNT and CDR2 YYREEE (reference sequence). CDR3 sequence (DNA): TGTGCCAGCAGCTTGGCGAACACACAGGGGGCGCGAACTGAAGCTTTCTTT. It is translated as CASSLANTQGARTEAFF.

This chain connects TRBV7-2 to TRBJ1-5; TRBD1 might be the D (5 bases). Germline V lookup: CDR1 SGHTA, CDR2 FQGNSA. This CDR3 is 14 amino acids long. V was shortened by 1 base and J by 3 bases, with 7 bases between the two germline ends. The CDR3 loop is CASSLGGFNQPQHF. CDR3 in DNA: TGTGCCAGCAGCTTAGGGGGGTTCAATCAGCCCCAGCATTTT.

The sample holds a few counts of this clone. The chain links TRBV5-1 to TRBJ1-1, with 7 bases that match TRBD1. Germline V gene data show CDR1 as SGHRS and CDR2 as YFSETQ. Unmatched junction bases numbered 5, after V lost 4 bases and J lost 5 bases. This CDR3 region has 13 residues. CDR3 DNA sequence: TGCGCCAGCAGCGCCTCGGGACAGACTGAAGCTTTCTTT. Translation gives CASSASGQTEAFF.

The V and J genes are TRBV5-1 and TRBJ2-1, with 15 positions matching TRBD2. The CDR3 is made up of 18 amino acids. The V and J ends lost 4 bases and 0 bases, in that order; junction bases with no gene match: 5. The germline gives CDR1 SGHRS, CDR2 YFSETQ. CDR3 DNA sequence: TGCGCCAGCAGCCCGGGACTAGCGGGGGGCCGCTCCTACAATGAGCAGTTCTTC. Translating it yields CASSPGLAGGRSYNEQFF.

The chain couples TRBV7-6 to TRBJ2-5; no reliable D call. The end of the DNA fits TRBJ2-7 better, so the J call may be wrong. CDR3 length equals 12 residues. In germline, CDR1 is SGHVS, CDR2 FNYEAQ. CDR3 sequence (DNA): TGTGCCAGCAGCCCCGGCGCCTACGAGCAGTACTTC. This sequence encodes CASSPGAYEQYF.

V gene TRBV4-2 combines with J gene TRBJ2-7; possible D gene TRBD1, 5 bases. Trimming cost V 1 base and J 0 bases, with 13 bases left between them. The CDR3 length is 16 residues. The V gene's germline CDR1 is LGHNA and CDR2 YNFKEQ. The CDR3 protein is CASSQAGRQSSYEQYF. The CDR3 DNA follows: TGTGCCAGCAGCCAAGCGGGCCGACAGAGCTCCTACGAGCAGTACTTC.

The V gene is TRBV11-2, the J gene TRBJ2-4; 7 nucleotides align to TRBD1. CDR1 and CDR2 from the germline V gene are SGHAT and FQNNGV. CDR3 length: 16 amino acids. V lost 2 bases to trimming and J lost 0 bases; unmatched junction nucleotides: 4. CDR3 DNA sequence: TGTGCCAGCAGCTTAATCGGGACAGTAGCCAAAAACATTCAGTACTTC. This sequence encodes CASSLIGTVAKNIQYF.